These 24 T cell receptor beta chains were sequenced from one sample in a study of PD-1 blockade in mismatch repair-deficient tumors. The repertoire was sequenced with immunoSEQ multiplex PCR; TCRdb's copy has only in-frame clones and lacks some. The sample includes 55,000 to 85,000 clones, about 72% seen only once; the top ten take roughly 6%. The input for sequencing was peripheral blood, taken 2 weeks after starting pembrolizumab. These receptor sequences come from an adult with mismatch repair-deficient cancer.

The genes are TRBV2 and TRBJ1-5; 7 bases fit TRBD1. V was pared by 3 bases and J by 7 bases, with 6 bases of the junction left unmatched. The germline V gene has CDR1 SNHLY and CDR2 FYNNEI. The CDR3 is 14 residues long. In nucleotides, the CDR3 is TGTGCCAGCAGTGACCAGAAAGGGGGCCAGCCCCAGCATTTT. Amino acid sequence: CASSDQKGGQPQHF. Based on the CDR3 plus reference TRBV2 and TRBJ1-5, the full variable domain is EPEVTQTPSHQVTQMGQEVILRCVPISNHLYFYWYRQILGQKVEFLVSFYNNEISEKSEIFDDQFSVERPDGSNFTLKIRSTKLEDSAMYFCASSDQKGGQPQHFGDGTRLSIL.

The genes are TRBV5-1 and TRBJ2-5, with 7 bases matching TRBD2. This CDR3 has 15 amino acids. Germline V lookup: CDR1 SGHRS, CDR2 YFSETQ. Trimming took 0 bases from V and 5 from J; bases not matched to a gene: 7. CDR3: CASSLGPREAETQYF. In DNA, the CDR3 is TGCGCCAGCAGCTTGGGACCTCGGGAGGCGGAGACCCAGTACTTC.

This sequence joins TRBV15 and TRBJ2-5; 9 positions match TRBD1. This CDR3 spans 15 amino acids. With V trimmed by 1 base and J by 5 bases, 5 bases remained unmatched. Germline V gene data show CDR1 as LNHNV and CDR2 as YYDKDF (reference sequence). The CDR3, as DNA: TGTGCCACCAGCAGAGGACAGGGGGATCGGGAGACCCAGTACTTC. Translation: CATSRGQGDRETQYF.

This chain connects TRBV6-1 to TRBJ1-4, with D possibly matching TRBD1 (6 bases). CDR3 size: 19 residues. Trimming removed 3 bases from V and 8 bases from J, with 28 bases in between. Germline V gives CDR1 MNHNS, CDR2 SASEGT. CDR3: CASSETAGPGHHLSEKLFF. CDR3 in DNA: TGTGCCAGCAGTGAGACCGCTGGACCGGGACACCACCTCAGCGAAAAACTGTTTTTT.

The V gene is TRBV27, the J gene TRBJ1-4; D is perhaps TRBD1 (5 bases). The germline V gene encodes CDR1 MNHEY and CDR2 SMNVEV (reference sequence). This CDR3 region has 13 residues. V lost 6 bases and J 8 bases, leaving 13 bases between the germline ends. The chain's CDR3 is CASRQQAREKLFF. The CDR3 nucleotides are TGTGCCAGCAGACAACAGGCCCGGGAAAAACTGTTTTTT.

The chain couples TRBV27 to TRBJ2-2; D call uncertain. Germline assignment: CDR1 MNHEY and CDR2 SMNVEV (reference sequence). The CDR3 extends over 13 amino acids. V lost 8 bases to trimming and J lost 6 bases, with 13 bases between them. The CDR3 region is CASQWNSAGELFF. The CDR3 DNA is TGTGCCAGCCAGTGGAATTCGGCCGGGGAGCTGTTTTTT.

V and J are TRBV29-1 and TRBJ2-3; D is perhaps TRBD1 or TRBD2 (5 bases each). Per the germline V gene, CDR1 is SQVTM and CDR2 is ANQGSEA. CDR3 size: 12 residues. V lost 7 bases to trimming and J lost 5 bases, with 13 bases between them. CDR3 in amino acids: CSGRDGRDTQYF. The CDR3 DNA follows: TGCAGCGGCCGGGACGGTCGAGATACGCAGTATTTT.

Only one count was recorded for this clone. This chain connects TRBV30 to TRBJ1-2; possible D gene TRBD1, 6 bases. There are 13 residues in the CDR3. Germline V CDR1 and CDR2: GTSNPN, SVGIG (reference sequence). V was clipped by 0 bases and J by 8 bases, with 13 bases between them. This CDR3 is CAWSVGQGFGYTF. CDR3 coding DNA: TGTGCCTGGAGTGTGGGCCAGGGGTTCGGCTACACCTTC.

Written as DNA, the CDR3 is TGTGCCAGCTCGGACAGTACCTACGAGCAGTACTTC. Translation gives CASSDSTYEQYF. The chain recombines TRBV7-9 with TRBJ2-7, with D tentatively TRBD1 (6 bases). CDR3 length: 12 amino acids. CDR1 and CDR2 from the germline V gene are SEHNR and FQNEAQ (reference sequence). V lost 8 bases, J lost 2 bases, and 10 bases lay in between.

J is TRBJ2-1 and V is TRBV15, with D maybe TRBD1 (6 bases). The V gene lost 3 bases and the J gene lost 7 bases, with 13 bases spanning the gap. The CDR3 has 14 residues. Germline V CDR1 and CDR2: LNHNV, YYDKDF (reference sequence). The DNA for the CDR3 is TGTGCCACCAGCAGTCGACAGGCCTCTAATGAGCAGTTCTTC. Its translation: CATSSRQASNEQFF.

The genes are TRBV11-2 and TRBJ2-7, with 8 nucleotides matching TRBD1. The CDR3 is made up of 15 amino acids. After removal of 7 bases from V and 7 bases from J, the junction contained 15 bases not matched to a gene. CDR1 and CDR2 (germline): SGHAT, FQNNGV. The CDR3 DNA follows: TGTGCCAGCAAAGTCAAGCGTCAGGGGGCGGATGAGCAGTACTTC. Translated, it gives CASKVKRQGADEQYF.

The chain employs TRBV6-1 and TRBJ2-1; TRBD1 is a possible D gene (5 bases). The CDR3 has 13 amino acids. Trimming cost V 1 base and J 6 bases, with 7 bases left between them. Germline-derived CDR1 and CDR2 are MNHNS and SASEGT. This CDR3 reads CASSEETANEQFF. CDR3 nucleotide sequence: TGTGCCAGCAGTGAAGAGACAGCCAATGAGCAGTTCTTC.

CDR3 sequence: CASSLGAYTEAFF. The DNA of the CDR3 is TGTGCCAGCAGCTTAGGGGCGTACACTGAAGCTTTCTTT. V gene TRBV11-2 combines with J gene TRBJ1-1; D is undetermined. CDR1 SGHAT and CDR2 FQNNGV come from the germline V gene. This CDR3 is built from 13 residues. V lost 1 base, J lost 3 bases, and 6 bases lay in between.

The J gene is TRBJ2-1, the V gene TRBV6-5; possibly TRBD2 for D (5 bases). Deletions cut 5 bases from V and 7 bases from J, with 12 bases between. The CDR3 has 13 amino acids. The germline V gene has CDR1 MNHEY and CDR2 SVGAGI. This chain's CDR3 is CASSVREGNEQFF. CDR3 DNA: TGTGCCAGCAGTGTTCGGGAAGGAAATGAGCAGTTCTTC.

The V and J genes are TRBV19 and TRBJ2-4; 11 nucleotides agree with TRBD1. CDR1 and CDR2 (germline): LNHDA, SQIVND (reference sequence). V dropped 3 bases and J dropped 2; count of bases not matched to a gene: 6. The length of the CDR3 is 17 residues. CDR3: CASSILGQGVTKNIQYF. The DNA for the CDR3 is TGTGCCAGTAGTATTTTGGGACAGGGGGTTACCAAAAACATTCAGTACTTC.

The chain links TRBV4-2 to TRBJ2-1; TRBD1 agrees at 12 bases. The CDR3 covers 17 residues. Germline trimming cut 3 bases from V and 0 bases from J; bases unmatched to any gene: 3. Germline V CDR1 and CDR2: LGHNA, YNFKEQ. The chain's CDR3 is CASSQGQGAGSYNEQFF. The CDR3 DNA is TGTGCCAGCAGCCAGGGACAGGGGGCGGGCTCCTACAATGAGCAGTTCTTC.

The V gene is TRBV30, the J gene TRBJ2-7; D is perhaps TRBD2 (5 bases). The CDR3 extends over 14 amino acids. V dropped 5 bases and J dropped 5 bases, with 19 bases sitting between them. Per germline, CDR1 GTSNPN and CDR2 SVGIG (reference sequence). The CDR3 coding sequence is TGTGCCTGGGGCTCTGGCGGCCCGAGGGACGAGCAGTACTTC. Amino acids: CAWGSGGPRDEQYF.

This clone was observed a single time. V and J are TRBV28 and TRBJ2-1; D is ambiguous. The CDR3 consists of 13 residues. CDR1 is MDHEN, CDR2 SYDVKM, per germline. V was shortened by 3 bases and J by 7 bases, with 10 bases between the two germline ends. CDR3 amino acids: CASSFGLGNEQFF. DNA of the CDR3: TGTGCCAGCAGTTTCGGCCTAGGGAATGAGCAGTTCTTC.

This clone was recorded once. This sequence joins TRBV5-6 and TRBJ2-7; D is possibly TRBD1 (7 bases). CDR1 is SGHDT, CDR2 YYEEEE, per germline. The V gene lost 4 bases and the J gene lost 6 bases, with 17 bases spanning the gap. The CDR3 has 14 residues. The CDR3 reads CASSLGGQGGEQYF. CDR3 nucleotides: TGTGCCAGCAGCCTAGGAGGGCAGGGGGGCGAGCAGTACTTC.

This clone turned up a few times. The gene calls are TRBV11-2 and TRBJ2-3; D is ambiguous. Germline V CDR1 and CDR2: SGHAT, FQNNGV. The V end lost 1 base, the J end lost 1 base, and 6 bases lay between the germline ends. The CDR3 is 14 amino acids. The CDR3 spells CASSLGPGTDTQYF. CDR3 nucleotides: TGTGCCAGCAGCTTAGGACCGGGCACAGATACGCAGTATTTT.

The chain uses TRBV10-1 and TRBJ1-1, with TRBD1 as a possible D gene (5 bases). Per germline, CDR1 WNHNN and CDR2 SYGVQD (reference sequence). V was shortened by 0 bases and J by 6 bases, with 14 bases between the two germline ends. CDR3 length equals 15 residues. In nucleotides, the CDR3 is TGCGCCAGCAGTGAGTCGACAGCCGGCCGAGCTGAAGCTTTCTTT. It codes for CASSESTAGRAEAFF.

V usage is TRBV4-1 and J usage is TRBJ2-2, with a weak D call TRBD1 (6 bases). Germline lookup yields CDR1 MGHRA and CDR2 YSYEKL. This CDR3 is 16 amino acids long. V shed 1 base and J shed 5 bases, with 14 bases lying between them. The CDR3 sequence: CASSQAPRGRTGELFF. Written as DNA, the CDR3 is TGCGCCAGCAGCCAAGCCCCCAGGGGACGGACCGGGGAGCTGTTTTTT.

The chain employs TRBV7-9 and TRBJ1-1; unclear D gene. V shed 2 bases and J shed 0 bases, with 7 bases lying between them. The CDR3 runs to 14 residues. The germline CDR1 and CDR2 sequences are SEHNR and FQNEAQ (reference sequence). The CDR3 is CASSLKRMNTEAFF. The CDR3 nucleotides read TGTGCCAGCAGCTTAAAGAGGATGAACACTGAAGCTTTCTTT.

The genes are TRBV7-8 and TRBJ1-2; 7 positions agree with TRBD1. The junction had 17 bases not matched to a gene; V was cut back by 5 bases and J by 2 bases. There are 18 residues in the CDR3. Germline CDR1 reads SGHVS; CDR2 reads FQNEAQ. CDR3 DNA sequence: TGTGCCAGCAGCGTGCGACAGGGATTAACACACCTAAACTATGGCTACACCTTC. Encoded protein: CASSVRQGLTHLNYGYTF.